This T cell receptor beta chain originates from a study of T cell changes during pregnancy in multiple sclerosis. V shed 0 bases and J shed 7 bases, with 13 bases lying between them. CDR3 length: 14 residues. CDR1 is SGHRS and CDR2 is YFSETQ in the germline V gene. Produced via immunoSEQ multiplex PCR; TCRdb's table is partial and in-frame only. The sample carries around 40,000 clones, roughly 90% recorded once. The chain is built from TRBV5-1 and TRBJ1-2, with a weak D call TRBD1 (5 bases). This sample comprised CD4+ T cells from peripheral blood mononuclear cells, obtained in the second trimester of pregnancy. The TCR sequence derives from a female donor with multiple sclerosis, enrolled in a pregnancy study. The CDR3 protein is CASSLGGAPIGYTF. The CDR3 DNA sequence: TGCGCCAGCAGCTTGGGGGGCGCCCCCATTGGCTACACCTTC.